This TCR beta chain was sequenced in a study of technical replicates of blood from several donors. The ends lost 1 base at V and 3 bases at J; junction bases unmatched: 3. The CDR3 spans 15 residues. Germline V gene sequence: CDR1 SGHNT, CDR2 YENEEA. Profiling relied on immunoSEQ multiplex PCR, and the TCRdb table lists in-frame clones only, not all of them. This sample has some 60,000 clones, with around nine tenths found just once. The clonotype originates from a human donor in good health. Some clones in this sample may be carry-over from other donors' samples. This rearrangement joins TRBV11-3 to TRBJ2-5, with 9 bases matching TRBD2. The sample was PBMCs. DNA for the CDR3: TGTGCCAGCAGCTTAGGGGCTAGCGGGGAAGAGACCCAGTACTTC. It translates to CASSLGASGEETQYF.